The rows below give T cell receptor beta chains drawn from one sample of a study of blood T cell repertoires in COVID-19. This table comes from immunoSEQ multiplex PCR, and its TCRdb copy is limited to in-frame clones, with some not included. The sample carries 90,000 or so clones, roughly 88% recorded once. Sequenced material: peripheral blood. Receptors originate from a man aged 45 to 65 with active COVID-19. CDR3s leave out the opening cysteine and the closing phenylalanine or tryptophan.

CDR3aa: ASTPDPQAYNEQF; v_gene: TRBV5-1; j_gene: TRBJ2-1
CDR3aa: ASSQGGGRPGNTIY; v_gene: TRBV4-2; j_gene: TRBJ1-3
CDR3aa: ASSLYRDRGYEQY; v_gene: TRBV28; j_gene: TRBJ2-7
CDR3aa: ASRSDSSEAF; v_gene: TRBV12-2; j_gene: TRBJ1-1
CDR3aa: ASSLKGPPVRGFNTEAF; v_gene: TRBV5-1; j_gene: TRBJ1-1
CDR3aa: ASSLRGRDTGELF; v_gene: TRBV27; j_gene: TRBJ2-2
CDR3aa: ASSVGVPLNTGELF; v_gene: TRBV9; j_gene: TRBJ2-2
CDR3aa: ASSWSPGLF; v_gene: TRBV6-6; j_gene: TRBJ1-4
CDR3aa: SVEDQGTGGYEQY; v_gene: TRBV29-1; j_gene: TRBJ2-7
CDR3aa: ASSEAGSTNQPQH; v_gene: TRBV6-1; j_gene: TRBJ1-5
CDR3aa: ASSISGNTGELF; v_gene: TRBV19; j_gene: TRBJ2-2
CDR3aa: ASSLIQAGGTDTQY; v_gene: TRBV11-1; j_gene: TRBJ2-3
CDR3aa: ASSPQWTDTRNEQF; v_gene: TRBV7-2; j_gene: TRBJ2-1
CDR3aa: ASSLGTSGIILAKNIQY; v_gene: TRBV5-1; j_gene: TRBJ2-4
CDR3aa: ASSLVLGVGNEQF; v_gene: TRBV7-2; j_gene: TRBJ2-1
CDR3aa: AWRPGRNRDYGYT; v_gene: TRBV30; j_gene: TRBJ1-2
CDR3aa: ASRLTGDEAF; v_gene: TRBV5-1; j_gene: TRBJ1-1
CDR3aa: ASSAGRGRIDEQY; v_gene: TRBV7-3; j_gene: TRBJ2-7
CDR3aa: ASSLSGGQNNEKLF; v_gene: TRBV28; j_gene: TRBJ1-4
CDR3aa: ASSSTTYEQY; v_gene: TRBV6-2/TRBV6-3; j_gene: TRBJ2-7